This T cell receptor (beta chain) was sequenced for a study of T cells expressing NK-cell markers. Germline V gives CDR1 SGHDT, CDR2 YYEEEE. This CDR3 is built from 14 residues. With UMIs, 5'RACE template switching was used to make TCR beta cDNA. From the 5' RACE reads, TCRdb lists one entry per CDR3 protein and no DNA. This table holds over 150,000 distinct CDR3 sequences. The rearrangement joins TRBV5-6 to TRBJ2-3; TCRdb's D call, TRBD2, is unchecked because there is no DNA. Material for sequencing was blood T cells: a sorted CD56 or NKG2C T cell subset, CD4+ or CD8+ T cells, or bulk PBMC T cells (not recorded which). This TCR was sampled from a woman aged 45-60 years in good health. This CDR3 reads CASRAQREWDTQYF.